A selection of T cell receptor beta chains follows, all from one sample in a study of control samples from healthy donors and cancer patients. Profiled with immunoSEQ multiplex PCR; TCRdb holds only in-frame clones, not every one. The sample shows 120,000 to 150,000 clones, 89% of them seen only once. Sequences were obtained from blood. The origin of the receptors is a man under 40 in good health. The CDR3 runs from the conserved cysteine through the conserved F or W. A D gene is named only where the DNA matches it firmly. A clone size is listed for some rows: how often the clone was seen (once, few, many), or a class if it is expanded.

V: TRBV19; J: TRBJ1-5; size: .; D: .; CDR3: CASSRLGGGNQPQHF; DNA: TGTGCCAGTAGTCGGCTGGGGGGTGGCAATCAGCCCCAGCATTTT
V: TRBV7-2; J: TRBJ1-2; size: .; D: TRBD1; CDR3: CASSLGQGPYGYTF; DNA: TGTGCCAGCAGCTTAGGACAGGGGCCCTATGGCTACACCTTC
V: TRBV4-1; J: TRBJ2-5; size: .; D: .; CDR3: CASSQVGWETQYF; DNA: TGCGCCAGCAGCCAAGTAGGATGGGAGACCCAGTACTTC
V: TRBV28; J: TRBJ1-5; size: .; D: TRBD1; CDR3: CASSRTGGINQPQHF; DNA: TGTGCCAGCAGTCGGACAGGGGGGATCAATCAGCCCCAGCATTTT
V: TRBV18; J: TRBJ2-5; size: once; D: .; CDR3: CASSPALEETQYF; DNA: TGTGCCAGCTCACCGGCATTAGAAGAGACCCAGTACTTC
V: TRBV5-6; J: TRBJ2-3; size: few; D: .; CDR3: CASSFWGSDTQYF; DNA: TGTGCCAGCAGCTTTTGGGGGTCAGATACGCAGTATTTT
V: TRBV18; J: TRBJ1-5; size: .; D: TRBD1; CDR3: CASSPDRVVQPQHF; DNA: TGTGCCAGCTCACCAGACAGGGTCGTTCAGCCCCAGCATTTT
V: TRBV9; J: TRBJ1-6; size: .; D: TRBD1; CDR3: CASSTRTGYNSPLHF; DNA: TGTGCCAGCAGCACCCGGACAGGATATAATTCACCCCTCCACTTT
V: TRBV29-1; J: TRBJ1-1; size: .; D: .; CDR3: CSGYAVNTEAFF; DNA: TGCAGCGGTTACGCAGTGAACACTGAAGCTTTCTTT
V: TRBV7-2; J: TRBJ1-4; size: .; D: .; CDR3: CASSPRRGSNEKLFF; DNA: TGTGCCAGCAGCCCCCGCAGGGGATCAAATGAAAAACTGTTTTTT
V: TRBV9; J: TRBJ2-7; size: .; D: .; CDR3: CASSADDRNSYEQYF; DNA: TGTGCCAGCAGCGCCGATGACCGGAACTCCTACGAGCAGTACTTC
V: TRBV6-6; J: TRBJ1-1; size: .; D: .; CDR3: CASSASERNTEAFF; DNA: TGTGCCAGCAGTGCTAGCGAACGGAACACTGAAGCTTTCTTT
V: TRBV6-5; J: TRBJ1-5; size: .; D: .; CDR3: CASSYGGNQPQHF; DNA: TGTGCCAGCAGTTACGGAGGCAATCAGCCCCAGCATTTT
V: TRBV6-5; J: TRBJ2-2; size: once; D: TRBD1; CDR3: CASSLTGGNTGELFF; DNA: TGTGCCAGCAGCCTAACAGGGGGTAACACCGGGGAGCTGTTTTTT
V: TRBV6-6; J: TRBJ2-7; size: .; D: TRBD1; CDR3: CASSGFRDRVWYEQYF; DNA: TGTGCCAGCAGTGGTTTCCGGGACAGGGTATGGTACGAGCAGTACTTC
V: TRBV29-1; J: TRBJ2-4; size: .; D: .; CDR3: CSGPEQETKNIQYF; DNA: TGCAGCGGCCCGGAACAGGAGACCAAAAACATTCAGTACTTC
V: TRBV7-6; J: TRBJ2-3; size: .; D: .; CDR3: CASSRGNTDTQYF; DNA: TGTGCCAGCAGCCGTGGGAACACAGATACGCAGTATTTT
V: TRBV18; J: TRBJ1-5; size: .; D: .; CDR3: CASSPSLGGNQPQHF; DNA: TGTGCCAGCTCACCCTCCCTGGGGGGGAATCAGCCCCAGCATTTT
V: TRBV7-2; J: TRBJ1-1; size: .; D: .; CDR3: CASSLGTSMNTEAFF; DNA: TGTGCCAGCAGCCTAGGGACAAGCATGAACACTGAAGCTTTCTTT
V: TRBV19; J: TRBJ2-7; size: .; D: .; CDR3: CASSIGGASYEQYF; DNA: TGTGCCAGTTCTATCGGTGGGGCTTCCTACGAGCAGTACTTC
V: TRBV7-2; J: TRBJ1-5; size: few; D: .; CDR3: CASSQGLTPNQPQHF; DNA: TGTGCCAGCAGCCAAGGGCTCACCCCCAATCAGCCCCAGCATTTT
V: TRBV18; J: TRBJ1-5; size: .; D: .; CDR3: CASSPIVDQPQHF; DNA: TGTGCCAGCTCACCTATAGTCGATCAGCCCCAGCATTTT
V: TRBV6-1; J: TRBJ2-1; size: .; D: .; CDR3: CASSEGDSYNEQFF; DNA: TGTGCCAGCAGTGAGGGGGACTCCTACAATGAGCAGTTCTTC
V: TRBV19; J: TRBJ2-7; size: .; D: TRBD1; CDR3: CASSAGTDYEQYF; DNA: TGTGCCAGTAGTGCCGGGACAGACTACGAGCAGTACTTC
V: TRBV11-1; J: TRBJ1-1; size: .; D: .; CDR3: CASSFPGQNTEAFF; DNA: TGTGCCAGCAGCTTCCCCGGGCAGAACACTGAAGCTTTCTTT
V: TRBV11-3; J: TRBJ2-7; size: .; D: .; CDR3: CATEDSQTFYEQYF; DNA: TGTGCCACCGAGGACAGCCAAACATTCTACGAGCAGTACTTC
V: TRBV5-5; J: TRBJ1-5; size: .; D: .; CDR3: CASSWSSNQPQHF; DNA: TGTGCCAGCAGCTGGTCCAGCAATCAGCCCCAGCATTTT
V: TRBV18; J: TRBJ2-3; size: .; D: .; CDR3: CASSPPGSTDTQYF; DNA: TGTGCCAGCTCACCCCCCGGCAGCACAGATACGCAGTATTTT
V: TRBV9; J: TRBJ1-2; size: .; D: .; CDR3: CASSVEGWGYYGYTF; DNA: TGTGCCAGCAGCGTAGAAGGGTGGGGGTACTATGGCTACACCTTC
V: TRBV11-3; J: TRBJ2-1; size: .; D: .; CDR3: CASSLLHGAYNEQFF; DNA: TGTGCCAGCAGCTTACTACACGGTGCCTACAATGAGCAGTTCTTC
V: TRBV11-2; J: TRBJ1-1; size: .; D: .; CDR3: CASSLDRRTEAFF; DNA: TGTGCCAGCAGCTTAGATCGCAGGACTGAAGCTTTCTTT